Below are 27 T cell receptor beta chains sequenced from a single sample in a study of cytomegalovirus exposure and HLA in healthy donors. Libraries were prepared by immunoSEQ multiplex PCR; TCRdb keeps only in-frame clonotypes and omits some of them. The sample has around 150,000 clones, about 96% seen once; the top ten hold around 0.9%. Sequencing input: PBMCs. The receptors come from a young woman in good health and CMV-seronegative.

This clone occurred once. The chain carries TRBV7-3 and TRBJ2-3; D is possibly TRBD2 (6 bases). V lost 0 bases and J lost 0, with 7 bases in between. The CDR3 spans 15 residues. The germline V gene encodes CDR1 SGHTA and CDR2 FQGTGA. CDR3 amino acids: CASSLTGTSTDTQYF. The CDR3 DNA reads TGTGCCAGCAGCTTAACAGGGACTAGCACAGATACGCAGTATTTT.

J is TRBJ1-4 and V is TRBV4-3; D call uncertain. This CDR3 contains 15 residues. In germline, CDR1 is LGHNA, CDR2 YSLEER. V lost 1 base to trimming and J lost 5 bases, with 11 bases between them. This CDR3 is CASSQAGDHNEKLFF. In DNA, the CDR3 is TGCGCCAGCAGCCAAGCGGGAGACCACAATGAAAAACTGTTTTTT.

The CDR3 DNA reads as TGCGCCAGCAGCCAACGATCCGGCAGGGCTTTCTTT. It codes for CASSQRSGRAFF. J is TRBJ1-1 and V is TRBV4-3, with unresolved D. V was cut by 2 bases and J by 11 bases, with 12 bases left in between. Germline values: CDR1 LGHNA, CDR2 YSLEER. The CDR3 has 12 residues.

The gene calls are TRBV19 and TRBJ2-7; 11 nucleotides align to TRBD2. The CDR3 runs 17 residues. The V segment lost 1 base and the J segment 2 bases; nucleotides outside the gene matches: 7. The germline CDR1 and CDR2 sequences are LNHDA and SQIVND (reference sequence). In DNA, the CDR3 is TGTGCCAGTAGTATAGCTAGCGGGGGGCCATCCCCCTACGAGCAGTACTTC. It encodes CASSIASGGPSPYEQYF.

The chain is built from TRBV29-1 and TRBJ2-3; no clear D gene. There are 11 residues in the CDR3. V was pared by 7 bases and J by 5 bases, with 10 bases between. From germline, CDR1 is SQVTM and CDR2 ANQGSEA. As DNA, the CDR3 is TGCAGCGCTCAAAGCCTAGATACGCAGTATTTT. It codes for CSAQSLDTQYF.

The J gene is TRBJ1-4, the V gene TRBV4-2; no clear D gene. Per germline, CDR1 LGHNA and CDR2 YNFKEQ. V was trimmed by 3 bases and J by 0 bases, leaving 14 bases between them. This CDR3 has 17 residues. For the CDR3, the DNA is TGTGCCAGCAGCCACGTAGAGAAACTCGCAACTAATGAAAAACTGTTTTTT. Residues: CASSHVEKLATNEKLFF.

The gene calls are TRBV27 and TRBJ2-7; D perhaps matches TRBD2 (6 bases). Germline V CDR1 and CDR2: MNHEY, SMNVEV (reference sequence). V dropped 3 bases and J dropped 4 bases, with 16 bases sitting between them. This CDR3 comprises 15 residues. The CDR3: CASSFNGVAGYEQYF. As DNA, the CDR3 is TGTGCCAGCAGTTTCAACGGCGTGGCGGGGTACGAGCAGTACTTC.

Only a few counts were recorded for this clone. The DNA for the CDR3 is TGTGCCAGTAGTACAGGGAGCAATCAGCCCCAGCATTTT. It codes for CASSTGSNQPQHF. The chain employs TRBV19 and TRBJ1-5; tentatively, D is TRBD1 (5 bases). Germline loops: CDR1 LNHDA, CDR2 SQIVND (reference sequence). The CDR3 is 13 amino acids. Between the trimmed V and J ends, which lost 4 bases and 1 base, there was a span of 5 bases.

The chain links TRBV9 to TRBJ1-6, with a possible D match to TRBD1 (5 bases). The V gene's germline CDR1 is SGDLS and CDR2 YYNGEE. The CDR3 contains 15 residues. V was cut by 3 bases and J by 3 bases, with 10 bases left in between. The CDR3 reads CASSEGANYNSPLHF. DNA of the CDR3: TGTGCCAGCAGCGAAGGGGCTAACTATAATTCACCCCTCCACTTT.

The chain combines TRBV2 with TRBJ2-1; TRBD2 is a possible D gene (7 bases). Trimming pared 8 bases from V and 9 bases from J, leaving 23 bases between. This CDR3 contains 15 residues. Germline values: CDR1 SNHLY, CDR2 FYNNEI. The DNA for the CDR3 is TGTGCCAGCTCCAGGTTGAGGGGGGGCCCGGGTGAGCAGTTCTTC. Translation: CASSRLRGGPGEQFF.

V is TRBV6-5 and J is TRBJ2-3; the match to TRBD2 covers 7 bases. V lost 6 bases and J lost 2; bases outside the gene matches: 5. Germline V gene data show CDR1 as MNHEY and CDR2 as SVGAGI. The CDR3 spans 14 residues. This CDR3 reads CASRPAGSTDTQYF. CDR3 DNA sequence: TGTGCCAGCAGACCAGCGGGATCCACAGATACGCAGTATTTT.

The V and J genes are TRBV13 and TRBJ2-3, with TRBD1 as a possible D gene (5 bases). The CDR3 extends over 15 amino acids. In germline, CDR1 is PRHDT, CDR2 FYEKMQ (reference sequence). The V and J ends lost 5 bases and 2 bases respectively, with 14 bases between them. The chain's CDR3 is CASSRDRKNTDTQYF. In DNA form, the CDR3 reads TGTGCCAGCAGCCGTGACAGAAAAAACACAGATACGCAGTATTTT.

The J gene is TRBJ1-2, the V gene TRBV27; no definite D call. The ends were cut back, 6 bases at V and 2 bases at J, with 19 bases in the middle. The CDR3 is 16 residues long. Germline CDR1 and CDR2: MNHEY and SMNVEV (reference sequence). The DNA of the CDR3 is TGTGCCAGCAGCCAAACCGTCTGGGGAGAGAACTATGGCTACACCTTC. This gives the protein CASSQTVWGENYGYTF.

This clone appeared a single time. V gene TRBV6-1 combines with J gene TRBJ2-1; 7 positions agree with TRBD2. CDR3 length: 14 residues. The germline V gene encodes CDR1 MNHNS and CDR2 SASEGT. V was clipped by 11 bases and J by 6 bases; unmatched bases: 13. CDR3 sequence reads: CAGSRAGRGNEQFF. Here the CDR3 DNA reads TGTGCCGGAAGTAGGGCGGGGAGGGGCAATGAGCAGTTCTTC.

This chain uses TRBV4-3 with TRBJ1-2; 7 nucleotides line up with TRBD1. The germline CDR1 and CDR2 sequences are LGHNA and YSLEER. The CDR3 has 14 amino acids. The V gene end was trimmed by 4 bases and the J gene end by 8 bases; junction bases not matched to a gene: 10. CDR3: CASSRTGAAWGYTF. CDR3 in DNA: TGCGCCAGCAGCCGTACAGGGGCCGCTTGGGGCTACACCTTC.

The V gene is TRBV19, the J gene TRBJ1-2; 7 bases are a match to TRBD1. Losses at the gene ends were 8 bases for V and 1 base for J; bases not matched to a gene: 1. CDR3 length: 12 amino acids. In germline, CDR1 is LNHDA, CDR2 SQIVND (reference sequence). Written as DNA, the CDR3 is TGTGCCAGTCGGGACAGTAACTATGGCTACACCTTC. The encoded protein is CASRDSNYGYTF.

The chain joins TRBV13 to TRBJ1-2; D unclear. The CDR3 spans 14 residues. V lost 3 bases to trimming and J lost 4 bases, with 12 bases between them. Per germline, CDR1 PRHDT and CDR2 FYEKMQ (reference sequence). CDR3 loop: CASSFWESLYGYTF. In nucleotides, the CDR3 is TGTGCCAGCAGCTTCTGGGAGTCGCTCTATGGCTACACCTTC.

About this clone: Other DNA sequences of this sample code for an identical CDR3. This chain joins TRBV5-1 and TRBJ2-5; weak D call: TRBD2 (6 bases). The CDR3 covers 14 residues. From germline, CDR1 is SGHRS and CDR2 YFSETQ. Trimming removed 1 base from V and 2 bases from J, with 9 bases in between. Written as DNA, the CDR3 is TGCGCCAGCAGCTTGACGGCGGGGCAAGAGACCCAGTACTTC. Protein product: CASSLTAGQETQYF.

The V call is TRBV18, the J call TRBJ1-2; 7 positions agree with TRBD1. This CDR3 is built from 14 residues. The junction had 10 bases not matched to a gene; V was cut back by 2 bases and J by 10 bases. Per the germline V gene, CDR1 is KGHSH and CDR2 is LQKENI. The CDR3 sequence: CASSPFRDSGDYTF. CDR3 nucleotide sequence: TGTGCCAGCTCACCATTCCGGGACAGTGGGGACTACACCTTC.

This clone appeared once. CDR3 amino acids: CGLRLPAGYFDEQYF. DNA of the CDR3: TGCGGCTTAAGGCTCCCGGCAGGGTACTTTGACGAGCAGTACTTC. The chain has TRBV5-1 and TRBJ2-7; the D gene is possibly TRBD1 (5 bases). Per germline, CDR1 SGHRS and CDR2 YFSETQ. The CDR3 runs to 15 residues. The complete variable domain, with remaining parts taken from reference TRBV5-1 and TRBJ2-7, reads KAGVTQTPRYLIKTRGQQVTLSCSPISGHRSVSWYQQTPGQGLQFLFEYFSETQRNKGNFPGRFSGRQFSNSRSEMNVSTLELGDSALYLCGLRLPAGYFDEQYFGPGTRLTVT.

The rearrangement links TRBV9 to TRBJ1-4, with 8 bases that match TRBD1. This CDR3 spans 18 amino acids. Germline V gene sequence: CDR1 SGDLS, CDR2 YYNGEE. V gave up 3 bases and J gave up 3 bases; unmatched junction bases: 13. In DNA form, the CDR3 reads TGTGCCAGCAGCGAAGGACAGGGAAGGAACCCGTCTAATGAAAAACTGTTTTTT. The encoded protein is CASSEGQGRNPSNEKLFF.

The chain couples TRBV5-1 to TRBJ1-1, with no clear D. This CDR3 is built from 14 residues. V lost 1 base, J lost 2 bases, and 9 bases lay in between. Per germline, CDR1 SGHRS and CDR2 YFSETQ. The CDR3 here is CASSLLEVNTEAFF. CDR3 sequence (DNA): TGCGCCAGCAGCTTGTTAGAAGTAAACACTGAAGCTTTCTTT.

J is TRBJ1-1 and V is TRBV4-2, with D unresolved. The germline CDR1 and CDR2 sequences are LGHNA and YNFKEQ. Trimming left V 3 bases short and J 4 bases short, with 21 bases between. CDR3 length: 17 residues. CDR3 nucleotide sequence: TGTGCCAGCAGCCAGGAGGCGGTCTACCCCTTGGGCACTGAAGCTTTCTTT. It encodes CASSQEAVYPLGTEAFF.

The chain carries TRBV7-9 and TRBJ1-1; TRBD1 might be the D (5 bases). V lost 3 bases, J lost 4 bases, and 9 bases lay in between. Germline assignment: CDR1 SEHNR and CDR2 FQNEAQ (reference sequence). This CDR3 has 13 amino acids. The CDR3 DNA follows: TGTGCCAGCAGCTTCCCAGGGTTCACTGAAGCTTTCTTT. Protein sequence: CASSFPGFTEAFF. The full variable domain, its missing parts supplied by reference TRBV7-9 and TRBJ1-1, is DTGVSQNPRHKITKRGQNVTFRCDPISEHNRLYWYRQTLGQGPEFLTYFQNEAQLEKSRLLSDRFSAERPKGSFSTLEIQRTEQGDSAMYLCASSFPGFTEAFFGQGTRLTVV.

V usage is TRBV18 and J usage is TRBJ2-7; D is possibly TRBD1 (6 bases). The CDR3 is 15 amino acids. V was pared by 5 bases and J by 5 bases, with 19 bases between. Germline values: CDR1 KGHSH, CDR2 LQKENI. The CDR3 sequence: CASSVATGPRDEQYF. CDR3 bases: TGTGCCAGCTCAGTGGCGACAGGCCCGCGGGACGAGCAGTACTTC.

The chain has TRBV6-5 and TRBJ2-3, with 10 bases matching TRBD2. The germline V gene has CDR1 MNHEY and CDR2 SVGAGI. V shed 6 bases, J shed 3 bases, and the junction held 6 bases outside the gene matches. The CDR3 runs 15 residues. The DNA for the CDR3 is TGTGCCAGCAGACAAGCGGGGGGGCCGACAGATACGCAGTATTTT. This sequence encodes CASRQAGGPTDTQYF.

The V and J genes are TRBV7-2 and TRBJ2-2, with no clear D. The CDR3 consists of 13 residues. The V gene's germline CDR1 is SGHTA and CDR2 FQGNSA. V shed 8 bases and J shed 3 bases, with 10 bases lying between them. The CDR3, as DNA: TGTGCCAGCGGATACAGTGACACCGGGGAGCTGTTTTTT. Its protein product is CASGYSDTGELFF.